The rows below give T cell receptor beta chains drawn from one sample of a study of response to subunit inactivated influenza vaccine. TCRdb recomputed calls from the RT-PCR reads with MiXCR, one row per CDR3 protein. The table lists 650,000 or so distinct CDR3 sequences, 11% to 15% of them singletons. Material: PBMCs from blood, obtained 14 to 15 days before vaccination. Receptors originate from a man aged 50 or older who received an inactivated influenza vaccine. Both conserved end residues are part of each CDR3. Each record gives: clone size, V gene, J gene, D gene, CDR3 DNA, CDR3 protein. A D gene is named only where the DNA matches it firmly. Only part of the rows carry a size: once, few, many, or a class if the clone is expanded.

>few|TRBV5-1|TRBJ2-3|NA
TGCGCCAGCAGCTCTGGCGGTAGCAAAGATACGCAGTATTTT
CASSSGGSKDTQYF
>few|TRBV11-2|TRBJ2-1|NA
TGTGCCAGCAGCTTAGGGGCTAGCGTGGTCGATGAGCAGTTCTTC
CASSLGASVVDEQFF
>NA|TRBV12-3/TRBV12-4|TRBJ1-2|TRBD1
TGTGCCAGCAGTCCACAGGGGGCGGCCTCCTACGGCTACACCTTC
CASSPQGAASYGYTF
>NA|TRBV10-3|TRBJ1-4|NA
TGTGCCATCAGAACGGGTGAAAAACTGTTTTTT
CAIRTGEKLFF
>few|TRBV7-9|TRBJ2-3|NA
TGTGCCAGCAGCTTAGGGGAGCCAGATACGCAGTATTTT
CASSLGEPDTQYF
>few|TRBV20-1|TRBJ2-3|TRBD2
TGCAGTGAGGCCAGCGGGAGGACCACAGATACGCAGTATTTT
CSEASGRTTDTQYF
>few|TRBV28|TRBJ2-7|NA
TGTGCCAGCAGACCCCAGGTGAGCGGAAGAGCCTACGAGCAGTACTTC
CASRPQVSGRAYEQYF
>NA|TRBV4-3|TRBJ1-2|NA
TGCGCCAGCAGCCAAGATACAGGGAAGAGTTATGGCTACACCTTC
CASSQDTGKSYGYTF
>few|TRBV27|TRBJ1-2|TRBD1
TGTGCCAGCAGTTTTACCGGGACAGGGAATGGCTACACCTTC
CASSFTGTGNGYTF
>NA|TRBV29-1|TRBJ2-2|TRBD1
TGCAGCGTCGGACAGGGGGCTAGCGGGGAGCTGTTTTTT
CSVGQGASGELFF
>few|TRBV7-2|TRBJ1-4|NA
TGTGCCAGCGGCCCGGGGGCAACTAATGAAAAACTGTTTTTT
CASGPGATNEKLFF